A single sample is the source of the 6 T cell receptor beta chains below, sequenced in a study of T-cell memory formation after mild COVID-19. TCRdb reanalysed the 5' RACE reads using MiXCR and keeps one entry per CDR3 protein. Among some 250,000 distinct CDR3 sequences listed, 18% were seen once. The source material was PBMCs or a T cell subset sorted from them (not recorded which). The origin of the receptors is a man aged 18 to 29 who had mild COVID-19 (a few samples of this study predate the infection). Cell type and time point are not known.

This clonotype appeared a few times. The chain is built from TRBV7-9 and TRBJ2-3, with 8 bases lining up with TRBD1. CDR3 length: 14 amino acids. Trimming took 6 bases from V and 6 from J; bases not matched to a gene: 8. Looked up from germline, CDR1 is SEHNR and CDR2 is FQNEAQ (reference sequence). CDR3 residues: CASSFGQGIDTQYF. The DNA for the CDR3 is TGTGCCAGCAGTTTCGGACAGGGTATCGATACGCAGTATTTT. Looking up the rest from reference TRBV7-9 and TRBJ2-3 gives the full variable domain: DTGVSQNPRHKITKRGQNVTFRCDPISEHNRLYWYRQTLGQGPEFLTYFQNEAQLEKSRLLSDRFSAERPKGSFSTLEIQRTEQGDSAMYLCASSFGQGIDTQYFGPGTRLTVL.

This clonotype was recorded once. CDR3 in DNA: TGTGCCACCAGCAGAGATCTGGGGTCTGGAAACACCATATATTTT. Protein sequence: CATSRDLGSGNTIYF. This chain uses TRBV15 with TRBJ1-3, with D hard to call. The CDR3 runs 15 residues. Per germline, CDR1 LNHNV and CDR2 YYDKDF (reference sequence). V was pared by 0 bases and J by 1 base, with 7 bases between.

This sequence joins TRBV7-9 and TRBJ2-2; tentatively, D is TRBD1 or TRBD2 (6 bases each). The CDR3 length is 16 residues. CDR1 and CDR2 from the germline V gene are SEHNR and FQNEAQ (reference sequence). V was shortened by 4 bases and J by 3 bases, with 15 bases between the two germline ends. CDR3 sequence reads: CASSSPAGDYTGELFF. In DNA, the CDR3 is TGTGCCAGCAGCTCGCCAGCAGGGGACTACACCGGGGAGCTGTTTTTT.

This clonotype came up a few times. This chain uses TRBV7-9 with TRBJ2-1; D not resolved. The CDR3 totals 13 residues. Germline CDR1 SEHNR, CDR2 FQNEAQ (reference sequence). V dropped 8 bases and J dropped 8 bases, with 16 bases sitting between them. This chain's CDR3 is CASRGEAVHEQFF. CDR3 nucleotide sequence: TGTGCCAGCCGCGGAGAGGCAGTTCATGAGCAGTTCTTC.

This clonotype was detected a few times. This rearrangement joins TRBV7-2 to TRBJ2-3; D remains unclear. The germline gives CDR1 SGHTA, CDR2 FQGNSA. The CDR3 runs 13 residues. V lost 6 bases to trimming and J lost 3 bases, with 10 bases between them. This CDR3 is CASRRPGTDTQYF. The CDR3 nucleotides are TGTGCCAGCAGGCGCCCCGGGACAGATACGCAGTATTTT.

The CDR3 DNA follows: TGTGCCAGCAGTTCGGCAGACAGGGGGGATCAGCCCCAGCATTTT. As protein: CASSSADRGDQPQHF. The genes are TRBV6-6 and TRBJ1-5, with TRBD1 identical over 9 bases. Germline V gene lookup returns CDR1 MNHNY and CDR2 SVGAGI (reference sequence). The length of the CDR3 is 15 residues. After removal of 4 bases from V and 5 bases from J, the junction contained 6 bases not matched to a gene.